This TCR beta chain was profiled in a study of blood T cells in healthy people across ages. Study-wide findings and caveats: More naive CD4+ cells and higher diversity marked long-lived donors relative to aged donors. Per million T cells, TCR beta diversity dropped about linearly as age rose.

This clonotype was observed many times. Its antigen is unidentified. For the second PCR, which ran for 7 to 11 cycles, a sample-barcoded 5' primer and a J-beta primer mix were used. TCRdb used MiXCR to reprocess the 5' RACE reads, holding one entry per CDR3 protein. The sample consists of approximately 1,000,000 distinct CDR3 sequences, 40% to 45% of them appearing once. This CDR3 spans 13 amino acids. V lost 1 base, J lost 6 bases, and 7 bases lay in between. Germline V lookup: CDR1 SGHTA, CDR2 FQGNSA. This TCR came from a woman aged 55-70 years in good health. The chain recombines TRBV7-2 with TRBJ2-4; D ambiguous. The specimen was blood. The CDR3 loop is CASSLGNTNIQYF. CDR3 nucleotide sequence: TGTGCCAGCAGCTTAGGGAACACAAACATTCAGTACTTC.